Each of the 10 T cell receptor beta chains below was sequenced from the same sample in a study of blood T cell repertoires in COVID-19. Data came from immunoSEQ multiplex PCR; TCRdb stores just in-frame clones and leaves some out. The sample lists more than 200,000 clones, 70% to 90% occurring once. What was sequenced was peripheral blood. These receptor sequences come from an older man with acute or convalescent COVID-19.

The gene calls are TRBV27 and TRBJ2-5; perhaps TRBD2 as D (6 bases). Germline V CDR1 and CDR2: MNHEY, SMNVEV (reference sequence). This CDR3 comprises 15 residues. The germline V and J ends were trimmed by 6 bases and 5 bases, with 19 bases remaining between them. The CDR3 reads CASSPEGAGWETQYF. Here the CDR3 DNA reads TGTGCCAGCAGCCCAGAAGGAGCGGGCTGGGAGACCCAGTACTTC.

The chain joins TRBV7-2 to TRBJ2-5; TRBD2 agrees at 13 bases. CDR1 and CDR2 from the germline V gene are SGHTA and FQGNSA. V lost 0 bases and J lost 1; bases outside the gene matches: 11. The CDR3 contains 20 residues. CDR3 DNA sequence: TGTGCCAGCAGCTTAGCTTTAGTGACTAGCGGGAGGATACTCCAAGAGACCCAGTACTTC. This gives the protein CASSLALVTSGRILQETQYF. Complete variable domain (other parts from reference TRBV7-2 and TRBJ2-5): GAGVSQSPSNKVTEKGKDVELRCDPISGHTALYWYRQSLGQGLEFLIYFQGNSAPDKSGLPSDRFSAERTGGSVSTLTIQRTQQEDSAVYLCASSLALVTSGRILQETQYFGPGTRLLVL.

This clone is a singleton in its sample. The chain combines TRBV28 with TRBJ1-2; D call uncertain. Trimming removed 8 bases at V and 4 bases at J, with 8 bases between. Germline V lookup: CDR1 MDHEN, CDR2 SYDVKM. CDR3 length: 11 residues. The CDR3 sequence is CASGTAYGYTF. CDR3 DNA sequence: TGTGCCAGCGGTACAGCCTATGGCTACACCTTC.

The J gene is TRBJ1-5, the V gene TRBV3-1 (or the pseudogene TRBV3-2); D not certain. The germline gives CDR1 LGHDT, CDR2 YNNKEL (reference sequence). V shed 2 bases and J shed 3 bases, with 8 bases lying between them. The length of the CDR3 is 14 residues. The CDR3: CASSQWRDNQPQHF. The CDR3, as DNA: TGTGCCAGCAGCCAATGGCGGGACAATCAGCCCCAGCATTTT.

The chain couples TRBV4-1 to TRBJ1-2, with 7 positions matching TRBD1. The CDR3 loop spans 14 amino acids. The germline V gene encodes CDR1 MGHRA and CDR2 YSYEKL. V lost 6 bases to trimming and J lost 1 base; unmatched junction nucleotides: 5. CDR3 nucleotide sequence: TGCGCCAGCAGTACCCAGGGGGTTAACTATGGCTACACCTTC. It encodes CASSTQGVNYGYTF.

The chain employs TRBV20-1 and TRBJ2-1; D gene unclear. V dropped 4 bases and J dropped 6 bases, with 7 bases sitting between them. CDR3 length equals 11 residues. Per germline, CDR1 DFQATT and CDR2 SNEGSKA (reference sequence). The CDR3 protein is CSAKPLNEQFF. In nucleotides, the CDR3 is TGCAGTGCTAAGCCCCTCAATGAGCAGTTCTTC.

The rearrangement uses TRBV28 and TRBJ2-1; 8 nucleotides align to TRBD2. Germline CDR1 and CDR2: MDHEN and SYDVKM. The CDR3 totals 16 residues. Trimming cost V 6 bases and J 6 bases; bases outside gene matches: 13. The CDR3 bases are TGTGCCAGCAGCCTCGTCCCCGGGACTAGGGGCAATGAGCAGTTCTTC. Its translation is CASSLVPGTRGNEQFF.

The J gene is TRBJ2-1, the V gene TRBV7-3; possible D gene TRBD1, 5 bases. The CDR3 totals 13 residues. The germline V gene encodes CDR1 SGHTA and CDR2 FQGTGA. Between the trimmed V and J ends, which lost 4 bases and 5 bases, there was a span of 9 bases. This chain's CDR3 is CASSSQGDNEQFF. The DNA of the CDR3 is TGTGCCAGCAGCTCCCAGGGCGACAATGAGCAGTTCTTC.

The CDR3 DNA sequence: TGTGCCAGTAGCCAGAGGGGGACTAATGAAAAACTGTTTTTT. This translates into CASSQRGTNEKLFF. The chain combines TRBV19 with TRBJ1-4, with D possibly being TRBD1 (6 bases). Germline lookup yields CDR1 LNHDA and CDR2 SQIVND (reference sequence). This CDR3 comprises 14 residues. V lost 6 bases to trimming and J lost 2 bases, with 10 bases between them.

This clone was counted only a few times. V usage is TRBV12-5 and J usage is TRBJ2-1; perhaps TRBD1 as D (5 bases). The V end was cut by 0 bases, the J end by 5 bases, with 14 bases between. Germline lookup yields CDR1 LGHNT and CDR2 FRNRAP. The CDR3 is 16 amino acids. The CDR3 loop is CASGLVPGKRDNEQFF. CDR3 DNA: TGTGCTAGTGGTTTGGTACCAGGGAAAAGGGACAATGAGCAGTTCTTC. Looking up the rest from reference TRBV12-5 and TRBJ2-1 gives the full variable domain: DARVTQTPRHKVTEMGQEVTMRCQPILGHNTVFWYRQTMMQGLELLAYFRNRAPLDDSGMPKDRFSAEMPDATLATLKIQPSEPRDSAVYFCASGLVPGKRDNEQFFGPGTRLTVL.